This T cell receptor beta chain is drawn from a study of T cells in tuberculosis. Time point given: new active TB diagnosis, blood taken before or within 7 days of starting treatment. Confirmation came from sputum smear and/or culture positivity for M. tuberculosis. Measured with immunoSEQ multiplex PCR; TCRdb has only the in-frame clones, and not every one. The sample comprises 30,000 to 35,000 clones, 75% to 95% of which are singletons, and approximately 2.4% rests with the top ten. Note on this clone: Its antigen remains unknown.

Whole-study findings and limits: A GMM-specific repertoire classifier reached around 85% accuracy, AUROC approximately 0.93. Smaller distances to GMM-specific TCRs suggested their expansion in active tuberculosis.

The material was PBMCs, obtained at tuberculosis diagnosis. The source is an adult with tuberculosis.

The DNA of the CDR3 is TGTGCCAGTACCTGGACAGGCGGAGGGACTGAAGCTTTCTTT. Its translation is CASTWTGGGTEAFF. The J gene is TRBJ1-1, the V gene TRBV19, with 7 nucleotides matching TRBD1. The V and J ends lost 7 bases and 5 bases, in that order; junction bases with no gene match: 10. Per germline, CDR1 LNHDA and CDR2 SQIVND (reference sequence). The CDR3 extends over 14 amino acids.